Following are 21 T cell receptor beta chains from one sample sequenced in a study of cytomegalovirus exposure and HLA in healthy donors. The PCR was carried out with 60 Vbeta primers and 13 Jbeta primers. Measured with immunoSEQ multiplex PCR; TCRdb has only the in-frame clones, and not every one. The sample lists over 80,000 clones, 76% occurring once. Sequenced material: PBMCs. The receptor set was obtained from a middle-aged man in good health and CMV-seronegative.

The table lists this clone with a few counts. The chain is built from TRBV5-1 and TRBJ2-2; TRBD2 is a possible D gene (6 bases). The CDR3 runs to 16 residues. Per the germline V gene, CDR1 is SGHRS and CDR2 is YFSETQ. Trimming took off 0 bases at V and 0 bases at J, with 9 bases between the two ends. The CDR3 loop is CASSLGRGTNTGELFF. The CDR3 nucleotides read TGCGCCAGCAGCTTGGGCCGGGGGACGAACACCGGGGAGCTGTTTTTT. The variable domain in full, completed from reference TRBV5-1 and TRBJ2-2, reads KAGVTQTPRYLIKTRGQQVTLSCSPISGHRSVSWYQQTPGQGLQFLFEYFSETQRNKGNFPGRFSGRQFSNSRSEMNVSTLELGDSALYLCASSLGRGTNTGELFFGEGSRLTVL.

This chain links TRBV5-8 with TRBJ2-3, with unresolved D. Germline V gene data show CDR1 as SGHTS and CDR2 as YDEGEE. The CDR3 has 14 residues. Trimming removed 1 base at V and 0 bases at J, with 6 bases between. The DNA of the CDR3 is TGTGCCAGCAGCTTGACTGCTAGCACAGATACGCAGTATTTT. It codes for CASSLTASTDTQYF.

The rearrangement joins TRBV19 to TRBJ1-1; TRBD1 is a possible D gene (6 bases). The CDR3 contains 15 residues. The germline V gene encodes CDR1 LNHDA and CDR2 SQIVND (reference sequence). The V gene lost 2 bases and the J gene lost 1 base, with 11 bases spanning the gap. CDR3 DNA: TGTGCCAGTAGTATAAATTCCAGGGGGAACACTGAAGCTTTCTTT. Translated, it gives CASSINSRGNTEAFF.

The chain combines TRBV5-5 with TRBJ2-7; D not resolved. The V end was cut by 4 bases, the J end by 2 bases, with 7 bases between. CDR3 length equals 12 residues. Germline V gene data show CDR1 as SGHKS and CDR2 as YYEKEE (reference sequence). The CDR3 coding sequence is TGTGCCAGCAGCCCAGAAACCTACGAGCAGTACTTC. Protein: CASSPETYEQYF.

This chain connects TRBV7-3 to TRBJ2-6, with D tentatively TRBD1 (6 bases). CDR3 length: 14 amino acids. Germline-derived CDR1 and CDR2 are SGHTA and FQGTGA. Deletions cut 6 bases from V and 4 bases from J, with 10 bases between. The CDR3 is CASSGGSGANVLTF. CDR3 sequence (DNA): TGTGCCAGCAGTGGGGGCTCCGGGGCCAACGTCCTGACTTTC.

This clone was found once. This rearrangement joins TRBV30 to TRBJ1-2; D not resolved. The CDR3 spans 13 residues. With 2 bases removed from V and 6 bases from J, the gap between germline ends came to 13 bases. The germline V gene has CDR1 GTSNPN and CDR2 SVGIG (reference sequence). The CDR3 DNA is TGTGCCTGGAGTAGATTCGGCGGCGATGGCTACACCTTC. Translation gives CAWSRFGGDGYTF.

The CDR3 region is CASSLKFGGRISYNEQFF. The CDR3 bases are TGTGCCAGCAGCTTAAAGTTTGGAGGGAGAATATCCTACAATGAGCAGTTCTTC. This sequence joins TRBV7-9 and TRBJ2-1; D possibly corresponds to TRBD2 (6 bases). CDR1 and CDR2 (germline): SEHNR, FQNEAQ (reference sequence). V was pared by 2 bases and J by 1 base, with 18 bases between. The CDR3 spans 18 residues.

The V call is TRBV5-4, the J call TRBJ2-3, with 10 bases identical to TRBD2. After removal of 5 bases from V and 2 bases from J, the junction contained 8 bases not matched to a gene. Germline V gene sequence: CDR1 SGHNT, CDR2 YYREEE (reference sequence). The CDR3 length is 16 residues. CDR3 residues: CASRLSAGGYTDTQYF. The CDR3 DNA follows: TGTGCCAGCAGACTGTCAGCGGGGGGGTACACAGATACGCAGTATTTT.

V usage is TRBV6-4 and J usage is TRBJ2-2, with D unresolved. V was shortened by 2 bases and J by 5 bases, with 15 bases between the two germline ends. The CDR3 consists of 16 residues. Germline V lookup: CDR1 MRHNA, CDR2 SNTAGT. CDR3 sequence: CASSDQRGARTGELFF. As DNA, the CDR3 is TGTGCCAGCAGTGACCAACGCGGCGCAAGGACCGGGGAGCTGTTTTTT.

This clone was seen a few times. The genes are TRBV4-3 and TRBJ2-4; TRBD2 agrees at 10 bases. Germline CDR1 LGHNA, CDR2 YSLEER. Trimming removed 1 base from V and 1 base from J; junction bases left unmatched: 1. The CDR3 is 16 amino acids. CDR3 residues: CASSQVSGGAKNIQYF. CDR3 in DNA: TGCGCCAGCAGCCAAGTTAGCGGGGGGGCCAAAAACATTCAGTACTTC.

This clone has only a few counts. This sequence joins TRBV6-5 and TRBJ2-1, with a weak D call TRBD2 (5 bases). CDR1 is MNHEY and CDR2 is SVGAGI in the germline V gene. Trimming shortened V by 0 bases and J by 7 bases, and 10 bases separated the two germline ends. The CDR3 loop spans 14 amino acids. This chain's CDR3 is CASSYSIGGNEQFF. CDR3 bases: TGTGCCAGCAGTTACTCGATTGGAGGAAATGAGCAGTTCTTC.

V usage is TRBV7-2 and J usage is TRBJ1-5; 9 bases fit TRBD1. Germline V gives CDR1 SGHTA, CDR2 FQGNSA. The V and J ends lost 5 bases and 3 bases, in that order; junction bases with no gene match: 5. The CDR3 runs to 15 residues. CDR3 region: CASSQQGAANQPQHF. The CDR3 DNA follows: TGTGCCAGCAGCCAACAGGGGGCTGCCAATCAGCCCCAGCATTTT.

A single count supports this clone. This chain links TRBV7-6 with TRBJ1-2, with 11 bases aligning to TRBD1. V trimming: 5 bases; J trimming: 4 bases; junction bases outside the gene matches: 9. Germline loops: CDR1 SGHVS, CDR2 FNYEAQ. The CDR3 extends over 16 amino acids. The CDR3 coding sequence is TGTGCCAGCAGCGAAGGACAGGGGGCCTTTTCCTATGGCTACACCTTC. Residues: CASSEGQGAFSYGYTF.

V is TRBV18 and J is TRBJ1-1; D is ambiguous. V lost 2 bases to trimming and J lost 1 base, with 11 bases between them. Germline CDR1 is KGHSH and CDR2 is LQKENI. The CDR3 is made up of 15 amino acids. The CDR3 nucleotides read TGTGCCAGCTCACCAATCCTAGGGAGGAACACTGAAGCTTTCTTT. Amino acid sequence: CASSPILGRNTEAFF.

This chain uses TRBV6-1 with TRBJ1-6; TRBD1 might be the D (5 bases). Per germline, CDR1 MNHNS and CDR2 SASEGT. The CDR3 has 16 amino acids. Deletions cut 4 bases from V and 3 bases from J, with 13 bases between. The CDR3 nucleotides read TGTGCCAGCAGTGGGGGGGGAAGGGACTATAATTCACCCCTCCACTTT. Protein product: CASSGGGRDYNSPLHF.

The V gene is TRBV5-1, the J gene TRBJ2-7; D possibly corresponds to TRBD2 (6 bases). V gave up 4 bases and J gave up 1 base, with 18 bases separating them. This CDR3 region has 16 residues. From germline, CDR1 is SGHRS and CDR2 YFSETQ. As DNA, the CDR3 is TGCGCCAGCAGCCGGAGGGCGGCTGGGTGGTCCTACGAGCAGTACTTC. Its translation: CASSRRAAGWSYEQYF.

CDR3 sequence reads: CASSLSASSYEQYF. CDR3 nucleotide sequence: TGTGCCAGCAGCTTAAGTGCGAGCTCCTACGAGCAGTACTTC. This chain links TRBV7-3 with TRBJ2-5; D uncertain. With the DNA end fitting TRBJ2-7 better, the J assignment may be wrong. CDR3 size: 14 residues. Germline CDR1 is SGHTA and CDR2 is FQGTGA.

This chain connects TRBV6-4 to TRBJ1-5; TRBD1 might be the D (5 bases). The CDR3 runs to 14 residues. CDR1 is MRHNA and CDR2 is SNTAGT in the germline V gene. The V end was cut by 1 base, the J end by 6 bases, with 10 bases between. The CDR3 nucleotides read TGTGCCAGCAGTGACTTGGGGGGTTCTCAGCCCCAGCATTTT. Protein: CASSDLGGSQPQHF.

The V gene is TRBV5-1, the J gene TRBJ2-5; 7 bases map to TRBD1. CDR1 SGHRS and CDR2 YFSETQ come from the germline V gene. The trim removed 4 bases at V and 1 base at J, leaving 4 bases unmatched. The CDR3 has 14 residues. The CDR3 DNA reads as TGCGCCAGCAGCCCGAGGGACAGCCAAGAGACCCAGTACTTC. It specifies CASSPRDSQETQYF.

The chain combines TRBV28 with TRBJ1-2; D remains unclear. V was trimmed by 2 bases and J by 3 bases, leaving 10 bases between them. Germline lookup yields CDR1 MDHEN and CDR2 SYDVKM. The CDR3 runs 14 residues. CDR3 protein: CASSLMSSYYGYTF. The CDR3 nucleotides read TGTGCCAGCAGTTTAATGTCCAGTTACTATGGCTACACCTTC.

V usage is TRBV5-1 and J usage is TRBJ1-1, with D unresolved. This CDR3 has 13 amino acids. From germline, CDR1 is SGHRS and CDR2 YFSETQ. V was clipped by 3 bases and J by 6 bases, with 12 bases between them. The DNA for the CDR3 is TGCGCCAGCAGCTCCCCCCGAGGCGCTGAAGCTTTCTTT. Protein: CASSSPRGAEAFF.